The T cell receptor (beta chain) under discussion was sequenced for a study of blood T cell repertoires in COVID-19. Authors' data handling: Cell counts per sample came from amplifying reference gene primers. Using immunoSEQ multiplex PCR, the repertoire was profiled, and TCRdb retains in-frame clones only, with some absent. Clone size and the V and J calls come from that table; the DNA yielded D and trimming. The data contain a few hundred thousand clones, around 84% of them singletons. The CDR3 sequence is 15 residues long. Germline CDR1 MNHEY, CDR2 SVGAGI. The V and J ends lost 7 bases and 7 bases, in that order; junction bases with no gene match: 5.

The sample was peripheral blood. The TCR was taken from a woman aged 55-70 years who had recovered from COVID-19. The chain links TRBV6-5 to TRBJ2-3; TRBD2 matches at 16 bases. In DNA form, the CDR3 reads TGTGCCAGCACCGGGACTAGCGGGGGGGCTAATACGCAGTATTTT. This gives the protein CASTGTSGGANTQYF.